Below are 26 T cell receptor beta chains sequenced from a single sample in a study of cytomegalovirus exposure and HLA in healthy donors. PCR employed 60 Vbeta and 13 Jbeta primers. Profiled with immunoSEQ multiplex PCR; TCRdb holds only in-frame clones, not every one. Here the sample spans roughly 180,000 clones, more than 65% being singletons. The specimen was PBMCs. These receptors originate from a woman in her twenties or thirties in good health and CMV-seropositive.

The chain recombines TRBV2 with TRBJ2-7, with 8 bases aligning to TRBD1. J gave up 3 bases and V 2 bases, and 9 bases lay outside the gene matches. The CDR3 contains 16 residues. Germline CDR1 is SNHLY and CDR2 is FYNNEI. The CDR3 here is CASSESLGTGYYEQYF. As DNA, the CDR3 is TGTGCCAGCAGTGAAAGTCTCGGGACAGGATACTACGAGCAGTACTTC.

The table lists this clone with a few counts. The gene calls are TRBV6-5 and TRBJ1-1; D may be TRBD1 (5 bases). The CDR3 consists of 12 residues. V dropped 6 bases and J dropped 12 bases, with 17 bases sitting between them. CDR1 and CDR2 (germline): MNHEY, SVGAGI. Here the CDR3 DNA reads TGTGCCAGCAGACCTCAGGGAACCCACACTTTCTTT. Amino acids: CASRPQGTHTFF.

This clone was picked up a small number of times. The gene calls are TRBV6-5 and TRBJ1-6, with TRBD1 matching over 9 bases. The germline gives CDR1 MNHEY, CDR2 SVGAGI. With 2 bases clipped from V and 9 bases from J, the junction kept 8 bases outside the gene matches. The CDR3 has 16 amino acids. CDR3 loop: CASSYGQQGAGSPLHF. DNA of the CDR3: TGTGCCAGCAGTTACGGACAACAGGGGGCTGGTTCACCCCTCCACTTT.

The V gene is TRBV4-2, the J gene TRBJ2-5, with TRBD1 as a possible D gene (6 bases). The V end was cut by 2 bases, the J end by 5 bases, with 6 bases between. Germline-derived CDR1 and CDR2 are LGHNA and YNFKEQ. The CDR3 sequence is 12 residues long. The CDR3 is CASSQQGETQYF. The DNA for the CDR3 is TGTGCCAGCAGCCAACAGGGGGAGACCCAGTACTTC.

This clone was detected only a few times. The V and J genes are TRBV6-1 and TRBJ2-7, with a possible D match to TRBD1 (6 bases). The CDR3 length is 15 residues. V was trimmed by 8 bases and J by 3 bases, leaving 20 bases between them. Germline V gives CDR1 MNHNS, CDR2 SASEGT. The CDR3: CASRGQTSRNYEQYF. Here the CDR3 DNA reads TGTGCCAGCCGAGGACAGACATCTAGAAACTACGAGCAGTACTTC.

The DNA of the CDR3 is TGTGCCAGCAGCCCAGGGGGCAGGCGAAGACAGCCCCAGCATTTT. Residues: CASSPGGRRRQPQHF. The chain uses TRBV7-9 and TRBJ1-5, with TRBD1 identical over 8 bases. CDR3 length equals 15 residues. The V gene's germline CDR1 is SEHNR and CDR2 FQNEAQ (reference sequence). Losses at the gene ends were 5 bases for V and 7 bases for J; bases not matched to a gene: 10.

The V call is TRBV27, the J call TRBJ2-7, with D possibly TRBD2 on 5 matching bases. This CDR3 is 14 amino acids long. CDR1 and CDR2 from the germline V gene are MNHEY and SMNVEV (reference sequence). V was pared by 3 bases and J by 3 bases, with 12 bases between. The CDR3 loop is CASSLKVRGYEQYF. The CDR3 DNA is TGTGCCAGCAGTTTGAAAGTACGGGGCTACGAGCAGTACTTC.

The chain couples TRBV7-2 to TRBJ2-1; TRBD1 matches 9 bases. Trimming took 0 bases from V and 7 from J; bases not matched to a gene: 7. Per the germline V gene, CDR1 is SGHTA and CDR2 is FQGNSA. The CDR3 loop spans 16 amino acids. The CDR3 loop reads CASSLAPGQGRNEQFF. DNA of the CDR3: TGTGCCAGCAGCTTAGCCCCGGGACAGGGACGGAATGAGCAGTTCTTC. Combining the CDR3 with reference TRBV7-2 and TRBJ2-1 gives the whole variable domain GAGVSQSPSNKVTEKGKDVELRCDPISGHTALYWYRQSLGQGLEFLIYFQGNSAPDKSGLPSDRFSAERTGGSVSTLTIQRTQQEDSAVYLCASSLAPGQGRNEQFFGPGTRLTVL.

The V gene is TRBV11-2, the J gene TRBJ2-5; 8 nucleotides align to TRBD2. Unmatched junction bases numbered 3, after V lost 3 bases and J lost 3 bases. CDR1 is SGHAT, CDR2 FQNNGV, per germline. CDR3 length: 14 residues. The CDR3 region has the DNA TGTGCCAGCAGCTTTTTAGCGGGAAAAGAGACCCAGTACTTC. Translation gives CASSFLAGKETQYF.

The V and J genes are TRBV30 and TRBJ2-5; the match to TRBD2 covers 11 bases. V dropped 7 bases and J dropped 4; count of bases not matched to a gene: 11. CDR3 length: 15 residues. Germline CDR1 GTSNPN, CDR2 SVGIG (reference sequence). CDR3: CASTGTSGLSETQYF. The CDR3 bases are TGTGCCTCAACCGGGACTAGCGGTTTGTCAGAGACCCAGTACTTC.

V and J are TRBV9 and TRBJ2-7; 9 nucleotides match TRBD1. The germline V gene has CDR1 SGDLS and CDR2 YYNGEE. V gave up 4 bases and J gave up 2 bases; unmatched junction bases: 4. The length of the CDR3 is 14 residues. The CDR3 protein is CASSPDRGAYEQYF. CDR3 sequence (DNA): TGTGCCAGCAGCCCAGACAGGGGGGCCTACGAGCAGTACTTC.

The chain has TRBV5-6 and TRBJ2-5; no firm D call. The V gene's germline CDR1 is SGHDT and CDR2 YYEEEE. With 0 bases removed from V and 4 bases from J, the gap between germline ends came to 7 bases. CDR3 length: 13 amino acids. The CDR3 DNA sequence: TGTGCCAGCAGCTTGGGGGCTCGAGAGACCCAGTACTTC. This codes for CASSLGARETQYF.

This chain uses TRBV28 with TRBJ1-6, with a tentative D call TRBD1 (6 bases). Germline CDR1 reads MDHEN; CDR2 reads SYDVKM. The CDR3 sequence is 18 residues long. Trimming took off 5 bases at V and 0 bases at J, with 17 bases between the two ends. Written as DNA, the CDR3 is TGTGCCAGCAGTGAGACCGGGACAACCTCCTCCTATAATTCACCCCTCCACTTT. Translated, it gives CASSETGTTSSYNSPLHF.

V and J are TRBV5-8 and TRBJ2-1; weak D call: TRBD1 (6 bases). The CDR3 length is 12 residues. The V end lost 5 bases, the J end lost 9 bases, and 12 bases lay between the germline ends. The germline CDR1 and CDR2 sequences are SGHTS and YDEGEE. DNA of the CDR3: TGTGCCAGCAGTACCAGGGGCTCTGAGCAGTTCTTC. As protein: CASSTRGSEQFF. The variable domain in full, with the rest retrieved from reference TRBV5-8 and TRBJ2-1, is EAGVTQSPTHLIKTRGQQATLRCSPISGHTSVYWYQQALGLGLQFLLWYDEGEERNRGNFPPRFSGRQFPNYSSELNVNALELEDSALYLCASSTRGSEQFFGPGTRLTVL.

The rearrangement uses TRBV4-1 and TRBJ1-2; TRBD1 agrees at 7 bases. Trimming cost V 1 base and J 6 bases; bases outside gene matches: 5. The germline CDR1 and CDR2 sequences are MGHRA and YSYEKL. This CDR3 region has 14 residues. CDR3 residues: CASSQGGTGDGYTF. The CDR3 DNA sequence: TGCGCCAGCAGCCAAGGGGGAACAGGGGATGGCTACACCTTC.

As DNA, the CDR3 is TGTGCCAGCAGTTCGCCGGGACAGGGGTCAGACGAGCAGTACTTC. Translation gives CASSSPGQGSDEQYF. The chain couples TRBV28 to TRBJ2-7; 10 nucleotides align to TRBD1. There are 15 residues in the CDR3. V shed 4 bases and J 5 bases; nucleotides not matched to a gene: 8. Per germline, CDR1 MDHEN and CDR2 SYDVKM.

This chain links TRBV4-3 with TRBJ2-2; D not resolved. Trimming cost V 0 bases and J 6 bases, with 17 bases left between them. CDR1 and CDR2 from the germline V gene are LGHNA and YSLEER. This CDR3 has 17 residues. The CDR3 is CASSQDGRLLHPGELFF. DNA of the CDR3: TGCGCCAGCAGCCAAGATGGCAGACTTCTTCATCCCGGGGAGCTGTTTTTT.

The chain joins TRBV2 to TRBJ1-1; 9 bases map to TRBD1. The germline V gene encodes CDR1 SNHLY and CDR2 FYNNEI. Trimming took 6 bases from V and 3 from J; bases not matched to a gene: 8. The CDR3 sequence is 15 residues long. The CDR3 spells CASSLQGAGYTEAFF. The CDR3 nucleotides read TGTGCCAGCAGCCTACAGGGGGCCGGGTACACTGAAGCTTTCTTT.

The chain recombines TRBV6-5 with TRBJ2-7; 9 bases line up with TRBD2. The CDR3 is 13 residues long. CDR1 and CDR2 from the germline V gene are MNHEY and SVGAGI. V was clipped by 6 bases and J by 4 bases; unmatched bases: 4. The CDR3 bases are TGTGCCAGCAGACGTAGCGGGGGATACGAGCAGTACTTC. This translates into CASRRSGGYEQYF.

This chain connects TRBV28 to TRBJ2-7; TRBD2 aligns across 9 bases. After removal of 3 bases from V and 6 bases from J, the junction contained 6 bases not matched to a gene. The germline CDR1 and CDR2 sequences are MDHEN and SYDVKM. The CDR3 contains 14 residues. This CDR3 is CASSFRGGAGEQYF. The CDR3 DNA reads TGTGCCAGCAGTTTTCGCGGGGGGGCCGGCGAGCAGTACTTC.

The chain's CDR3 is CASSPTAGRYNEQFF. Written as DNA, the CDR3 is TGTGCCAGCTCACCAACGGCGGGCCGGTACAATGAGCAGTTCTTC. The chain joins TRBV18 to TRBJ2-1, with a weak D call TRBD2 (5 bases). V was shortened by 2 bases and J by 4 bases, with 12 bases between the two germline ends. The CDR3 consists of 15 residues. Germline loops: CDR1 KGHSH, CDR2 LQKENI. Full variable domain (missing parts from reference TRBV18 and TRBJ2-1): NAGVMQNPRHLVRRRGQEARLRCSPMKGHSHVYWYRQLPEEGLKFMVYLQKENIIDESGMPKERFSAEFPKEGPSILRIQQVVRGDSAAYFCASSPTAGRYNEQFFGPGTRLTVL.

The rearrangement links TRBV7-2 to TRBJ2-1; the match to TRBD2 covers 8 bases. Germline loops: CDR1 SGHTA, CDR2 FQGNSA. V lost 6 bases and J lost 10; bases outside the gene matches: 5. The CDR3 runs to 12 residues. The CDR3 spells CASRSGGSEQFF. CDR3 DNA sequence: TGTGCCAGCAGGAGCGGGGGTTCAGAGCAGTTCTTC.

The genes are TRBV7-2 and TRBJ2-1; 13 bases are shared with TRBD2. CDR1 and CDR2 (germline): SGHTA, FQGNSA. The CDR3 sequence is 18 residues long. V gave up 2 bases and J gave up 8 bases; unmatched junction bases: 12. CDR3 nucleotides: TGTGCCAGCAGCTTAAAGGGTAGCGGGACTAGCGGGGTATATGAGCAGTTCTTC. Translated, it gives CASSLKGSGTSGVYEQFF.

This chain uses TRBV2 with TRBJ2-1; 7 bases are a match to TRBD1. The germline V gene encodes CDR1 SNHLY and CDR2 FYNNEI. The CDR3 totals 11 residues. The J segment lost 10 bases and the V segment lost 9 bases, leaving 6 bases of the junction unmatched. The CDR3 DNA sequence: TGTGCCAGTGGGGGACAGCAGGAGCAGTTCTTC. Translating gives CASGGQQEQFF.

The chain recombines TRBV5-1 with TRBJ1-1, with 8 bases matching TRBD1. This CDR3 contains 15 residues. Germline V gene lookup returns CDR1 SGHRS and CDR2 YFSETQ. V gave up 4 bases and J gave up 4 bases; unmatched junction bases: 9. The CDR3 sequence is CASSKTGTGGTEAFF. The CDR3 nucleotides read TGCGCCAGCAGCAAAACCGGGACAGGAGGCACTGAAGCTTTCTTT.

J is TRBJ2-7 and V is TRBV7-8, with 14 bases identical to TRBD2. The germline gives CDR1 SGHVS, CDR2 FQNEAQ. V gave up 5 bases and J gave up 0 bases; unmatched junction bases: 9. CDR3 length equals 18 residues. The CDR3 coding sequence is TGTGCCAGCAGCCTGAGGACTAGCGGGGGGCCAAACTCCTACGAGCAGTACTTC. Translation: CASSLRTSGGPNSYEQYF.